This TCR beta chain came from a study of blood T cells in healthy people across ages. Using a J-beta primer mix together with a sample-barcoded 5' primer, a second PCR was run for roughly 6 to 12 cycles. A single record per CDR3 protein comes from TCRdb applying MiXCR to the 5' RACE reads. The sample lists 550,000 to 700,000 distinct CDR3 sequences; 27% were seen once. About this clonotype itself: One end of the junction does not line up with germline, which may come from a read error.

Material: blood. This TCR came from a woman in her 70s in good health.

The CDR3 loop reads CASSYAGTGGIPF. CDR3 bases: TGTGCCAGCAGTTACGCCGGGACAGGGGGAATACCGTTT. V is TRBV6-2 or TRBV6-3 and J is TRBJ1-1; TRBD1 agrees at 11 bases. Germline CDR1 and CDR2: MNHEY and SVGEGT. The CDR3 is 13 residues long.